The 21 T cell receptor beta chains in this list originate from one sample, sequenced in a study of graft-versus-host responses after intestinal transplantation. This table comes from immunoSEQ multiplex PCR, and its TCRdb copy is limited to in-frame clones, with some not included. The data show 70,000 to 75,000 clones, 80% to 90% seen once. For these receptors, no antigen is known. Sequences were derived from unstimulated CD8+ T cells sorted from spleen or lymph node cells, sampled before intestinal transplant. The receptor source for this set is a human donor who received an intestinal transplant.

This rearrangement joins TRBV28 to TRBJ2-2; TRBD2 aligns across 9 bases. Germline V gene lookup returns CDR1 MDHEN and CDR2 SYDVKM. The CDR3 consists of 15 residues. V lost 6 bases to trimming and J lost 5 bases; unmatched junction nucleotides: 7. The CDR3 loop is CASSMRGGLTGELFF. Written as DNA, the CDR3 is TGTGCCAGCAGCATGCGGGGGGGCCTAACCGGGGAGCTGTTTTTT. Together with reference TRBV28 and TRBJ2-2, the CDR3 gives the full variable domain: DVKVTQSSRYLVKRTGEKVFLECVQDMDHENMFWYRQDPGLGLRLIYFSYDVKMKEKGDIPEGYSVSREKKERFSLILESASTNQTSMYLCASSMRGGLTGELFFGEGSRLTVL.

This sequence joins TRBV4-1 and TRBJ2-7, with D tentatively TRBD1 (6 bases). Trimming shortened V by 0 bases and J by 2 bases, and 11 bases separated the two germline ends. The CDR3 loop spans 15 amino acids. Germline loops: CDR1 MGHRA, CDR2 YSYEKL. The chain's CDR3 is CASSQELGAPYEQYF. For the CDR3, the DNA is TGCGCCAGCAGCCAAGAACTGGGGGCCCCCTACGAGCAGTACTTC.

The V call is TRBV4-1, the J call TRBJ2-7; 14 bases line up with TRBD2. The J segment lost 3 bases and the V segment lost 0 bases, leaving 7 bases of the junction unmatched. Germline assignment: CDR1 MGHRA and CDR2 YSYEKL. This CDR3 has 18 amino acids. CDR3 sequence reads: CASSQESTSGGEYYEQYF. CDR3 sequence (DNA): TGCGCCAGCAGCCAAGAATCGACTAGCGGGGGGGAGTACTACGAGCAGTACTTC.

The V and J genes are TRBV27 and TRBJ2-7; TRBD2 matches 11 bases. Germline-derived CDR1 and CDR2 are MNHEY and SMNVEV (reference sequence). The CDR3 totals 16 residues. V dropped 0 bases and J dropped 2; count of bases not matched to a gene: 3. The CDR3, as DNA: TGTGCCAGCAGTTTATCCGGGACTAGCGGACCCTACGAGCAGTACTTC. Amino acid sequence: CASSLSGTSGPYEQYF.

The chain links TRBV10-2 to TRBJ2-1; D possibly corresponds to TRBD1 (5 bases). The CDR3 contains 15 residues. The V gene's germline CDR1 is WSHSY and CDR2 SAAADI. The V end lost 4 bases, the J end lost 5 bases, and 15 bases lay between the germline ends. The CDR3 here is CASSGGREQDNEQFF. The CDR3 DNA is TGCGCCAGCAGTGGTGGCAGGGAACAGGACAATGAGCAGTTCTTC.

Only one count was recorded for this clone. The chain is built from TRBV28 and TRBJ1-2; D may be TRBD1 (6 bases). The V end lost 2 bases, the J end lost 6 bases, and 19 bases lay between the germline ends. Per the germline V gene, CDR1 is MDHEN and CDR2 is SYDVKM. CDR3 length: 16 residues. The CDR3 DNA follows: TGTGCCAGCAGTTTAAGGCTCAGGGGCGCTCAGGATGGCTACACCTTC. It yields the protein CASSLRLRGAQDGYTF.

In DNA, the CDR3 is TGTGCCAGCAGCTTGCAGGATGAGCAGTTCTTC. Translated, it gives CASSLQDEQFF. The chain has TRBV5-4 and TRBJ2-1, with D unclear. The V and J ends lost 1 base and 8 bases respectively, with 4 bases between them. Germline-derived CDR1 and CDR2 are SGHNT and YYREEE (reference sequence). The CDR3 is 11 amino acids.

V and J are TRBV4-2 and TRBJ1-1; 7 nucleotides align to TRBD1. Looked up from germline, CDR1 is LGHNA and CDR2 is YNFKEQ. The CDR3 length is 15 residues. V gave up 4 bases and J gave up 0 bases; unmatched junction bases: 5. The CDR3 nucleotides read TGTGCCAGCAGCCCCCAGACAGGGCTGAACACTGAAGCTTTCTTT. This gives the protein CASSPQTGLNTEAFF.

This clone has more than one count but fewer than ten. This chain uses TRBV6-1 with TRBJ1-6; TRBD1 matches 8 bases. Looked up from germline, CDR1 is MNHNS and CDR2 is SASEGT. V was pared by 3 bases and J by 7 bases, with 8 bases of the junction left unmatched. This CDR3 comprises 16 residues. The CDR3 bases are TGTGCCAGCAGTGATCTTCCAGGGGGCTGGAATTCACCCCTCCACTTT. This sequence encodes CASSDLPGGWNSPLHF.

The J gene is TRBJ2-4, the V gene TRBV6-5; possibly TRBD1 for D (6 bases). The CDR3 is made up of 15 amino acids. From germline, CDR1 is MNHEY and CDR2 SVGAGI. With 4 bases removed from V and 1 base from J, the gap between germline ends came to 11 bases. The DNA for the CDR3 is TGTGCCAGCAGTTGGGACATAGCGGCCAAAAACATTCAGTACTTC. Protein: CASSWDIAAKNIQYF.

V usage is TRBV9 and J usage is TRBJ2-1; D unresolved. CDR3 length equals 13 residues. Germline V CDR1 and CDR2: SGDLS, YYNGEE. The ends were cut back, 3 bases at V and 2 bases at J, with 6 bases in the middle. The CDR3, as DNA: TGTGCCAGCAGCGCCGACACCTACAATGAGCAGTTCTTC. This gives the protein CASSADTYNEQFF.

V and J are TRBV7-8 and TRBJ2-7; TRBD2 aligns across 12 bases. Germline CDR1 is SGHVS and CDR2 is FQNEAQ. V lost 5 bases and J lost 3; bases outside the gene matches: 14. The CDR3 is 18 amino acids. The CDR3 nucleotides read TGTGCCAGCAGCCGGACAATCGGACTAGCGGGAAGGGGCTACGAGCAGTACTTC. This encodes CASSRTIGLAGRGYEQYF.

The chain couples TRBV11-2 to TRBJ2-3, with 8 bases identical to TRBD2. The CDR3 sequence is 15 residues long. Unmatched junction bases numbered 7, after V lost 3 bases and J lost 5 bases. Germline lookup yields CDR1 SGHAT and CDR2 FQNNGV. This CDR3 reads CASSFDGGAGDTQYF. The CDR3 DNA reads TGTGCCAGCAGCTTCGACGGGGGGGCCGGAGATACGCAGTATTTT.

The chain couples TRBV5-1 to TRBJ2-3, with 7 bases matching TRBD2. The junction had 10 bases not matched to a gene; V was cut back by 5 bases and J by 4 bases. Germline lookup yields CDR1 SGHRS and CDR2 YFSETQ. This CDR3 is built from 15 residues. CDR3 region: CASSFRDYASDTQYF. The CDR3 DNA reads TGCGCCAGCAGTTTCCGGGACTATGCCTCAGATACGCAGTATTTT.

This chain joins TRBV5-1 and TRBJ2-1; D ambiguous. V shed 1 base and J shed 9 bases, with 17 bases lying between them. Germline values: CDR1 SGHRS, CDR2 YFSETQ. CDR3 size: 15 residues. Here the CDR3 DNA reads TGCGCCAGCAGCTTGTCTCTGTACGCGCCCCGTGAGCAGTTCTTC. It codes for CASSLSLYAPREQFF.

This clone was found once. DNA of the CDR3: TGTGCCAGCGGACTAGGTTTTAGCACTGAAGCTTTCTTT. It is translated as CASGLGFSTEAFF. The rearrangement joins TRBV28 to TRBJ1-1; D gene uncertain. V shed 8 bases and J shed 4 bases, with 14 bases lying between them. The CDR3 consists of 13 residues. Germline lookup yields CDR1 MDHEN and CDR2 SYDVKM.

The chain links TRBV6-5 to TRBJ2-7; TRBD2 is a possible D gene (5 bases). The CDR3 totals 16 residues. V was trimmed by 0 bases and J by 1 base, leaving 13 bases between them. Per the germline V gene, CDR1 is MNHEY and CDR2 is SVGAGI. The CDR3 DNA is TGTGCCAGCAGTTACTCTGAGGACTCTCCTTCCTACGAGCAGTACTTC. It yields the protein CASSYSEDSPSYEQYF.

The rearrangement uses TRBV18 and TRBJ1-2; possibly TRBD1 for D (5 bases). The CDR3 is made up of 15 amino acids. In germline, CDR1 is KGHSH, CDR2 LQKENI. Trimming cost V 3 bases and J 6 bases, with 17 bases left between them. The CDR3 protein is CASSPTDIIIDGYTF. The CDR3 DNA reads as TGTGCCAGCTCACCTACGGACATCATCATCGATGGCTACACCTTC.

The CDR3 here is CASSPRLAGKAPDYEQYF. CDR3 sequence (DNA): TGCGCCAGCAGCCCCAGACTAGCGGGAAAAGCCCCCGACTACGAGCAGTACTTC. The chain is built from TRBV5-1 and TRBJ2-7; TRBD2 agrees at 11 bases. The ends lost 4 bases at V and 3 bases at J; junction bases unmatched: 15. The CDR3 spans 18 residues. The germline V gene has CDR1 SGHRS and CDR2 YFSETQ.

The chain recombines TRBV28 with TRBJ2-5; D is perhaps TRBD1 (6 bases). Trimming removed 4 bases from V and 7 bases from J, with 19 bases in between. This CDR3 has 15 residues. In germline, CDR1 is MDHEN, CDR2 SYDVKM. The CDR3 loop reads CASSSPRWGQRTQYF. DNA of the CDR3: TGTGCCAGCAGTTCTCCCAGGTGGGGGCAACGGACCCAGTACTTC.

This chain connects TRBV4-1 to TRBJ2-2; 12 bases map to TRBD2. The V segment lost 1 base and the J segment 6 bases; nucleotides outside the gene matches: 3. The V gene's germline CDR1 is MGHRA and CDR2 YSYEKL. This CDR3 spans 16 amino acids. The CDR3 loop is CASSQVRTSGAGELFF. The DNA of the CDR3 is TGCGCCAGCAGCCAAGTCAGGACTAGCGGGGCCGGGGAGCTGTTTTTT.